Listed here are 3 T cell receptor beta chains from one sample, sequenced in a study of blood T cell repertoires in COVID-19. TCRdb's table, derived via immunoSEQ multiplex PCR, lists solely in-frame clones and lacks some. Among 120,000 to 150,000 clones, approximately 87% were seen once, and the ten largest hold over 35%. The sequenced sample consisted of peripheral blood. Source of these receptors: a man aged 50 or older who had recovered from COVID-19.

The chain links TRBV19 to TRBJ2-2; 8 positions match TRBD2. After removal of 2 bases from V and 5 bases from J, the junction contained 4 bases not matched to a gene. This CDR3 has 15 amino acids. CDR1 and CDR2 (germline): LNHDA, SQIVND (reference sequence). The CDR3 bases are TGTGCCAGTAGTATACGGAGCGGGGGTACCGGGGAGCTGTTTTTT. Protein: CASSIRSGGTGELFF.

This clone was seen only once. The V gene is TRBV4-3, the J gene TRBJ1-2; 8 nucleotides agree with TRBD1. Germline V gives CDR1 LGHNA, CDR2 YSLEER. The CDR3 sequence is 18 residues long. Losses at the gene ends were 0 bases for V and 5 bases for J; bases not matched to a gene: 14. The CDR3 spells CASSQDQTGDPLGYGYTF. The CDR3 DNA follows: TGCGCCAGCAGCCAAGATCAGACAGGGGACCCTCTTGGTTATGGCTACACCTTC.

This clone was observed once. This sequence joins TRBV6-5 and TRBJ1-3, with D possibly TRBD1 on 6 matching bases. V shed 7 bases and J shed 0 bases, with 10 bases lying between them. This CDR3 region has 14 residues. Germline CDR1 is MNHEY and CDR2 is SVGAGI. This CDR3 reads CASTQGFSGNTIYF. CDR3 DNA sequence: TGTGCCAGCACCCAGGGGTTCTCTGGAAACACCATATATTTT.